These 20 T cell receptor beta chains were all obtained from the same sample, sequenced in a study of shared clonotypes between healthy human individuals. Profiling relied on immunoSEQ multiplex PCR, and the TCRdb table lists in-frame clones only, not all of them. The table records about 2 million clones, about 95% of them present only once. Naivety among CD8 cells was defined by CD45RO negativity and positive CCR7 selection, thereby excluding terminally differentiated effector memory CD45RA+ cells. Sample: naive CD8+ T cells sorted from blood. The receptors were gathered from a man aged 18-30 years in good health.

The V and J genes are TRBV6-5 and TRBJ2-2; D is perhaps TRBD2 (6 bases). The germline V gene has CDR1 MNHEY and CDR2 SVGAGI. Trimming cost V 5 bases and J 5 bases, with 15 bases left between them. The CDR3 loop spans 15 amino acids. The CDR3 is CASSGGKSGTGELFF. The CDR3 region has the DNA TGTGCCAGCAGTGGGGGGAAAAGCGGGACCGGGGAGCTGTTTTTT.

The chain uses TRBV6-9 and TRBJ2-2; 10 bases map to TRBD1. Per the germline V gene, CDR1 is MNHGY and CDR2 is SVAAGI. The V segment lost 4 bases and the J segment 1 base; nucleotides outside the gene matches: 3. The CDR3 sequence is 16 residues long. CDR3 sequence (DNA): TGTGCCAGCAGTTCACGGACAGGGGGGAACACCGGGGAGCTGTTTTTT. This encodes CASSSRTGGNTGELFF.

This chain joins TRBV7-9 and TRBJ2-1; TRBD2 might be the D (5 bases). CDR1 is SEHNR, CDR2 FQNEAQ, per germline (reference sequence). V lost 5 bases, J lost 4 bases, and 18 bases lay in between. The CDR3 runs 16 residues. The CDR3 region has the DNA TGTGCCAGCAGCGAAGGAGCGGAGAATATTTACAATGAGCAGTTCTTC. This encodes CASSEGAENIYNEQFF.

This clone has only one observation. The chain employs TRBV11-3 and TRBJ2-3, with D unresolved. The germline CDR1 and CDR2 sequences are SGHNT and YENEEA. Trimming took 3 bases from V and 2 from J, leaving 6 bases between them. The CDR3 covers 13 residues. For the CDR3, the DNA is TGTGCCAGCAGCTTTACAGCCACAGATACGCAGTATTTT. This encodes CASSFTATDTQYF.

The chain joins TRBV7-9 to TRBJ2-7; D may match TRBD1 or TRBD2 (6 bases each). V shed 2 bases and J shed 6 bases, with 17 bases lying between them. In germline, CDR1 is SEHNR, CDR2 FQNEAQ (reference sequence). This CDR3 contains 15 residues. The CDR3 region is CASSLRGHGGLEQYF. The CDR3, as DNA: TGTGCCAGCAGCTTAAGGGGACACGGGGGACTCGAGCAGTACTTC.

The chain carries TRBV4-1 and TRBJ1-2; perhaps TRBD1 as D (6 bases). Trimming took 0 bases from V and 3 from J, leaving 20 bases between them. This CDR3 is built from 18 residues. CDR1 is MGHRA and CDR2 is YSYEKL in the germline V gene. For the CDR3, the DNA is TGCGCCAGCAGCCAAGAGTCCTGGATGGAGGGGGTTTACTATGGCTACACCTTC. It specifies CASSQESWMEGVYYGYTF.

The rearrangement uses TRBV13 and TRBJ2-7, with 12 bases that match TRBD2. Unmatched junction bases numbered 5, after V lost 0 bases and J lost 5 bases. The CDR3 length is 16 residues. CDR1 PRHDT and CDR2 FYEKMQ come from the germline V gene (reference sequence). This CDR3 reads CASSLGLAGGPDEQYF. DNA of the CDR3: TGTGCCAGCAGCTTAGGACTAGCGGGAGGTCCGGACGAGCAGTACTTC.

This sequence joins TRBV4-2 and TRBJ2-7; TRBD1 is a possible D gene (6 bases). The germline CDR1 and CDR2 sequences are LGHNA and YNFKEQ. Trimming left V 4 bases short and J 0 bases short, with 13 bases between. The CDR3 loop spans 15 amino acids. The CDR3 loop reads CASSPTPGDSYEQYF. For the CDR3, the DNA is TGTGCCAGCAGCCCTACCCCAGGGGACTCCTACGAGCAGTACTTC.

This sequence joins TRBV6-6 and TRBJ1-6; 9 bases fit TRBD1. Looked up from germline, CDR1 is MNHNY and CDR2 is SVGAGI (reference sequence). The CDR3 length is 14 residues. The V gene end was trimmed by 4 bases and the J gene end by 9 bases; junction bases not matched to a gene: 4. As DNA, the CDR3 is TGTGCCAGCAGTTCAACAGGGGGCCTTTCACCCCTCCACTTT. Protein sequence: CASSSTGGLSPLHF.

The genes are TRBV6-1 and TRBJ1-3; D not certain. This CDR3 has 13 amino acids. Germline CDR1 and CDR2: MNHNS and SASEGT. Trimming cost V 6 bases and J 0 bases, with 6 bases left between them. CDR3: CASRGYSGNTIYF. The CDR3 DNA is TGTGCCAGCAGGGGGTACTCTGGAAACACCATATATTTT.

The rearrangement uses TRBV5-1 and TRBJ2-1; tentative D call: TRBD1 (6 bases). Trimming shortened V by 1 base and J by 8 bases, and 16 bases separated the two germline ends. CDR1 is SGHRS and CDR2 is YFSETQ in the germline V gene. CDR3 length equals 15 residues. In DNA form, the CDR3 reads TGCGCCAGCAGCTTGAGGCAGGGGCTATTACATGAGCAGTTCTTC. It yields the protein CASSLRQGLLHEQFF.

As concerns this clone: The same CDR3 can be traced to other DNA sequences in this sample. The V and J genes are TRBV6-5 and TRBJ2-7, with D perhaps TRBD1 or TRBD2 (5 bases each). The ends were cut back, 2 bases at V and 7 bases at J, with 12 bases in the middle. This CDR3 comprises 13 residues. The germline gives CDR1 MNHEY, CDR2 SVGAGI. The CDR3 spells CASSYEGSGEQYF. CDR3 bases: TGTGCCAGCAGTTACGAGGGGTCGGGGGAGCAGTACTTC.

Concerning this clone itself: The same CDR3 arises from other DNA sequences in this sample as well. The V and J genes are TRBV11-2 and TRBJ2-7; D remains ambiguous. Trimming removed 1 base at V and 1 base at J, with 8 bases between. The germline gives CDR1 SGHAT, CDR2 FQNNGV. The CDR3 runs to 14 residues. The CDR3, as DNA: TGTGCCAGCAGCTTAGTCTCTGAGTCCTACGAGCAGTACTTC. Protein sequence: CASSLVSESYEQYF.

The chain joins TRBV10-2 to TRBJ1-1; D not resolved. V was clipped by 7 bases and J by 3 bases, with 12 bases between them. Germline CDR1 reads WSHSY; CDR2 reads SAAADI. The CDR3 extends over 13 amino acids. CDR3 coding DNA: TGCGCCAGCAAAGATCTAAGGTACACTGAAGCTTTCTTT. Protein product: CASKDLRYTEAFF.

J is TRBJ2-5 and V is TRBV19; 7 bases are a match to TRBD1. Germline V gene sequence: CDR1 LNHDA, CDR2 SQIVND (reference sequence). V dropped 7 bases and J dropped 5; count of bases not matched to a gene: 10. The CDR3 has 14 amino acids. This CDR3 reads CASNLQGFSETQYF. CDR3 nucleotides: TGTGCCAGTAATCTACAGGGGTTTTCGGAGACCCAGTACTTC.

The rearrangement links TRBV11-1 to TRBJ2-1; D gene unclear. The ends were cut back, 5 bases at V and 4 bases at J, with 6 bases in the middle. The germline CDR1 and CDR2 sequences are SGHAT and FQDESV (reference sequence). The CDR3 consists of 12 residues. The CDR3 DNA reads as TGTGCCAGCAGCCCAGATTACAATGAGCAGTTCTTC. Amino acids: CASSPDYNEQFF.

V is TRBV5-1 and J is TRBJ2-7; no clear D gene. The V gene's germline CDR1 is SGHRS and CDR2 YFSETQ. Trimming pared 0 bases from V and 2 bases from J, leaving 6 bases between. The CDR3 runs 13 residues. The CDR3 spells CASSLDVAYEQYF. The CDR3 bases are TGCGCCAGCAGCTTGGACGTCGCCTACGAGCAGTACTTC.

The chain is built from TRBV6-1 and TRBJ2-2; no firm D call. Germline-derived CDR1 and CDR2 are MNHNS and SASEGT. V lost 3 bases to trimming and J lost 8 bases, with 19 bases between them. This CDR3 region has 16 residues. CDR3 amino acids: CASSDPRADLGGELFF. The CDR3 nucleotides are TGTGCCAGCAGTGACCCCCGGGCGGACCTGGGGGGGGAGCTGTTTTTT.

In this sample, this clone turned up once. The V call is TRBV6-1, the J call TRBJ1-6, with 9 bases aligning to TRBD1. Per the germline V gene, CDR1 is MNHNS and CDR2 is SASEGT. J lost 10 bases, V lost 6 bases, and 10 bases had no gene match. The CDR3 totals 15 residues. The chain's CDR3 is CASSPGTGLDSPLHF. CDR3 sequence (DNA): TGTGCCAGCAGCCCCGGGACAGGGCTTGACTCACCCCTCCACTTT.

The chain joins TRBV11-2 to TRBJ2-7, with 11 bases fitting TRBD2. This CDR3 is built from 17 residues. Trimming removed 1 base from V and 0 bases from J; junction bases left unmatched: 5. CDR1 SGHAT and CDR2 FQNNGV come from the germline V gene. Here the CDR3 reads CASSLGTSGSFSYEQYF. The CDR3 region has the DNA TGTGCCAGCAGCTTAGGTACTAGCGGGAGTTTCTCCTACGAGCAGTACTTC.